This T cell receptor beta chain was sequenced during a study of T-cell memory formation after mild COVID-19. This clonotype was recorded a few times. The CDR3 contains 11 residues. Trimming removed 7 bases at V and 7 bases at J, with 10 bases between. Germline CDR1 is MNHNS and CDR2 is SASEGT. TCRdb redid the calling of the 5' RACE reads with MiXCR, one entry per CDR3 protein. The table includes under 250,000 distinct CDR3 sequences, 27% detected once. The material sequenced was PBMCs or a T cell subset sorted from them (not recorded which). The chain has TRBV6-1 and TRBJ1-1; D remains ambiguous. The source is an adult woman who had mild COVID-19 (a few samples of this study predate the infection). Cell type and time point are not known. CDR3 nucleotides: TGTGCCAGCATCCTACACTTTGAAGCTTTCTTT. Its translation: CASILHFEAFF.